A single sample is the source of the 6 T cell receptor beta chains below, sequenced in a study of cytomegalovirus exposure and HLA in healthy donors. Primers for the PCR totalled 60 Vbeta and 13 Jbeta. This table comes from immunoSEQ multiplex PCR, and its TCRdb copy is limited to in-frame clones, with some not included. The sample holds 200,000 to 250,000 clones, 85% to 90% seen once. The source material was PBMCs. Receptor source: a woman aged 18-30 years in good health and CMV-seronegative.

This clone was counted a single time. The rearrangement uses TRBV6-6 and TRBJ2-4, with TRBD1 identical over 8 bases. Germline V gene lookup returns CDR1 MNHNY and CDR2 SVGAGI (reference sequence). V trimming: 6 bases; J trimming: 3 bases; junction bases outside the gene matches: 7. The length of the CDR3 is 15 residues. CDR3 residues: CASSSGQGIKNIQYF. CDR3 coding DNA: TGTGCCAGCAGCAGCGGACAGGGAATCAAAAACATTCAGTACTTC.

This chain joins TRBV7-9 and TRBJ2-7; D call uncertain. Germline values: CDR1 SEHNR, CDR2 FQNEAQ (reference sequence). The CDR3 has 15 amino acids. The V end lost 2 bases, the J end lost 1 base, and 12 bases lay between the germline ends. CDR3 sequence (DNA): TGTGCCAGCAGCTTATCTCGCGACTTTTCCTACGAGCAGTACTTC. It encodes CASSLSRDFSYEQYF.

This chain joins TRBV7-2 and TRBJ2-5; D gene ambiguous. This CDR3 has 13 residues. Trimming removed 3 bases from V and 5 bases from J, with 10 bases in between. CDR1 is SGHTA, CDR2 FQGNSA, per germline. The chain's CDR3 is CASSFPGLETQYF. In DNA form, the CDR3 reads TGTGCCAGCAGCTTCCCAGGTCTGGAGACCCAGTACTTC. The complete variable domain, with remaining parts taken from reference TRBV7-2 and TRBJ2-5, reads GAGVSQSPSNKVTEKGKDVELRCDPISGHTALYWYRQSLGQGLEFLIYFQGNSAPDKSGLPSDRFSAERTGGSVSTLTIQRTQQEDSAVYLCASSFPGLETQYFGPGTRLLVL.

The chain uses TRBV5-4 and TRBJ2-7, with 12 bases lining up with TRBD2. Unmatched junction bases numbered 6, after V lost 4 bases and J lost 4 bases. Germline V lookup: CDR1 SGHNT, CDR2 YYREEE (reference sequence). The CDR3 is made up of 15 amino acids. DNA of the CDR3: TGTGCCAGCAGCCTGGGACTAGCGGGCCCATACGAGCAGTACTTC. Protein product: CASSLGLAGPYEQYF. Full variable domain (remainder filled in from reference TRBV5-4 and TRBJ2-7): ETGVTQSPTHLIKTRGQQVTLRCSSQSGHNTVSWYQQALGQGPQFIFQYYREEENGRGNFPPRFSGLQFPNYSSELNVNALELDDSALYLCASSLGLAGPYEQYFGPGTRLTVT.

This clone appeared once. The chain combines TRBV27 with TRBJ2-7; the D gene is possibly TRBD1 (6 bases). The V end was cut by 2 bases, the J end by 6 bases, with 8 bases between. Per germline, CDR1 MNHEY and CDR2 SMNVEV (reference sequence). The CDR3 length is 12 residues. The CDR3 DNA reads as TGTGCCAGCAGTTTACTAGGGGGCGAGCAGTACTTC. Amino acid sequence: CASSLLGGEQYF.

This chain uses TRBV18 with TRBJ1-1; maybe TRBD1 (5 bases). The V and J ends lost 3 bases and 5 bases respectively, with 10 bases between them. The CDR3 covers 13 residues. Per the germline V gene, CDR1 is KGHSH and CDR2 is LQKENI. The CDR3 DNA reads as TGTGCCAGCTCACCGCGGGGGTGGACTGAAGCTTTCTTT. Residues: CASSPRGWTEAFF. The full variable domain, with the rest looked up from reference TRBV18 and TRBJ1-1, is NAGVMQNPRHLVRRRGQEARLRCSPMKGHSHVYWYRQLPEEGLKFMVYLQKENIIDESGMPKERFSAEFPKEGPSILRIQQVVRGDSAAYFCASSPRGWTEAFFGQGTRLTVV.